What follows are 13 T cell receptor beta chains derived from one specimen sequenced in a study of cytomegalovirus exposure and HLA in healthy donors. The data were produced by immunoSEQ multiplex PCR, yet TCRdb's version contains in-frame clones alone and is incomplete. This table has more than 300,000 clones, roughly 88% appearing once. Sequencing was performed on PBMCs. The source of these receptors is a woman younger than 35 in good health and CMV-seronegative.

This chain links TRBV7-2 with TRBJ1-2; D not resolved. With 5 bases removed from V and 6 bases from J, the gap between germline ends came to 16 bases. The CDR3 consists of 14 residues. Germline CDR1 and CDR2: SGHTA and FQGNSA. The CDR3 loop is CASSPRLAVDGYTF. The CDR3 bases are TGTGCCAGCAGCCCGCGGTTAGCAGTCGATGGCTACACCTTC.

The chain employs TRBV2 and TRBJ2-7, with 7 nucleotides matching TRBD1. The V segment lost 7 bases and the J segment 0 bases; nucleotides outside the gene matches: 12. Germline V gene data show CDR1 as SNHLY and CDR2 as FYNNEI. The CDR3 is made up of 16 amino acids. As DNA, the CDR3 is TGTGCCAGCACCCCCAACACGGGACAGAGCTCCTACGAGCAGTACTTC. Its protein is CASTPNTGQSSYEQYF.

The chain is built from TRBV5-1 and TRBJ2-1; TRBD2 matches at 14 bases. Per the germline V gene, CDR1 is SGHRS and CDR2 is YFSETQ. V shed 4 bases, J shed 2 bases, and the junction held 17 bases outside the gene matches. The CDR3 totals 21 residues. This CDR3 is CASSQTLPGLAGEVAYNEQFF. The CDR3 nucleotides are TGCGCCAGCAGCCAAACTTTGCCGGGACTAGCGGGAGAAGTGGCCTACAATGAGCAGTTCTTC. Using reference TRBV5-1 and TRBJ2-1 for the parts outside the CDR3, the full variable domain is KAGVTQTPRYLIKTRGQQVTLSCSPISGHRSVSWYQQTPGQGLQFLFEYFSETQRNKGNFPGRFSGRQFSNSRSEMNVSTLELGDSALYLCASSQTLPGLAGEVAYNEQFFGPGTRLTVL.

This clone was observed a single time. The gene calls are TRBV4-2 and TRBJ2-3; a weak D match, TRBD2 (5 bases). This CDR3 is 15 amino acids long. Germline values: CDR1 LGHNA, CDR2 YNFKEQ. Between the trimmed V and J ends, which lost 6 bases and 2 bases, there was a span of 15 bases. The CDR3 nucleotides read TGTGCCAGCAGACCCTCTGAACTAGTCACAGATACGCAGTATTTT. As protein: CASRPSELVTDTQYF.

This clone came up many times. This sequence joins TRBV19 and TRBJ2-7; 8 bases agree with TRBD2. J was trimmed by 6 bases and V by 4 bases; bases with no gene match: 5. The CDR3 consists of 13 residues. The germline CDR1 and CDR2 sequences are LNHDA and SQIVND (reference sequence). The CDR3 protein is CASSTGLAVEQYF. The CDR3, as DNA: TGTGCCAGTAGTACAGGACTAGCTGTCGAGCAGTACTTC.

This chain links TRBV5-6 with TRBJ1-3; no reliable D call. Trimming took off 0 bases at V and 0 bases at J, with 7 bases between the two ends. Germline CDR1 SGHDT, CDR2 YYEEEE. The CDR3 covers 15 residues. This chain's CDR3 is CASSLAGGSGNTIYF. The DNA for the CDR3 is TGTGCCAGCAGCTTGGCCGGAGGCTCTGGAAACACCATATATTTT.

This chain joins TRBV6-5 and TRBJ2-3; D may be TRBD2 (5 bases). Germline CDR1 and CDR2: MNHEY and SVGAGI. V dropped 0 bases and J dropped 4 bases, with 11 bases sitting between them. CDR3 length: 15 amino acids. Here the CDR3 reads CASSYSMWESDTQYF. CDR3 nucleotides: TGTGCCAGCAGTTACTCTATGTGGGAGTCAGATACGCAGTATTTT.

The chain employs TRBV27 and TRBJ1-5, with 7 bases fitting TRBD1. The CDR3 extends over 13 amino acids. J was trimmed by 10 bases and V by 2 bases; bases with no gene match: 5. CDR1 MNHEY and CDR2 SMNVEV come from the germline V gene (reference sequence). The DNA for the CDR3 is TGTGCCAGCAGTTTAAGAAGGGGGCCACCCCAGCATTTT. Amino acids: CASSLRRGPPQHF.

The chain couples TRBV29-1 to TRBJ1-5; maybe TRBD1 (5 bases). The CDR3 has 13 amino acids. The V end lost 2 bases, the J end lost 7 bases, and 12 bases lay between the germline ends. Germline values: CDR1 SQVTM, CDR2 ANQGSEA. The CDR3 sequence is CSVESGYGQPQHF. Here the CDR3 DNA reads TGCAGCGTTGAATCAGGGTATGGCCAGCCCCAGCATTTT. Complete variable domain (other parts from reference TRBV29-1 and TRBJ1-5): SAVISQKPSRDICQRGTSLTIQCQVDSQVTMMFWYRQQPGQSLTLIATANQGSEATYESGFVIDKFPISRPNLTFSTLTVSNMSPEDSSIYLCSVESGYGQPQHFGDGTRLSIL.

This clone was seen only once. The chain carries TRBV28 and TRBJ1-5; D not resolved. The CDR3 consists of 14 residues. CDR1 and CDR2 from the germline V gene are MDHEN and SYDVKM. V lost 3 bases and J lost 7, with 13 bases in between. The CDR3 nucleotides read TGTGCCAGCAGTTTTCAAGTCGGTAACCAGCCCCAGCATTTT. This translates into CASSFQVGNQPQHF.

Here the CDR3 DNA reads TGTGCCAGCAGCTGGGGGGGTGAGGTATCCCCTGAAGCTTTCTTT. This translates into CASSWGGEVSPEAFF. The chain has TRBV5-6 and TRBJ1-1; possibly TRBD1 for D (5 bases). Trimming stripped 3 bases from V and 6 bases from J, with 18 bases between. In germline, CDR1 is SGHDT, CDR2 YYEEEE. The length of the CDR3 is 15 residues.

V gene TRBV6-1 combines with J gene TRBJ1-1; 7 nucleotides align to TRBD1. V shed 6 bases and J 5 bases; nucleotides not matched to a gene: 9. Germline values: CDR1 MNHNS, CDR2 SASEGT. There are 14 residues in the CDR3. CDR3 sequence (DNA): TGTGCCAGCAGGGGGGACAGCGCCCAAACTGAAGCTTTCTTT. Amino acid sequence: CASRGDSAQTEAFF.

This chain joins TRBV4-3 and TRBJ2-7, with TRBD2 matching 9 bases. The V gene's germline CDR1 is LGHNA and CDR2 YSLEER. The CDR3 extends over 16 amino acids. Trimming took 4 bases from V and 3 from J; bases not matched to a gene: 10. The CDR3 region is CASSRVAGEGVYEQYF. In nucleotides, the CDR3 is TGCGCCAGCAGCCGGGTAGCGGGGGAAGGTGTCTACGAGCAGTACTTC.